This T cell receptor (beta chain) was sequenced for a study of blood T cells in healthy people across ages. Study outcomes and limitations: Both naive CD4+ cell counts and diversity were greater in long-lived donors than in aged donors.

A second PCR of roughly 7 to 11 cycles used a sample-barcoded 5' primer and a J-beta primer mix. A single record per CDR3 protein comes from TCRdb applying MiXCR to the 5' RACE reads. This sample has about 1,000,000 distinct CDR3 sequences, with 45% found just once. Healthy Caucasian individuals from Russia aged about 6 to 90 served as donors. They isolated at least 6 million PBMCs from each sample. V shed 6 bases and J 5 bases; nucleotides not matched to a gene: 9. The CDR3 is 14 residues long. Concerning this clonotype itself: Its specificity is unknown.

Material for sequencing was blood. The TCR originated in a woman aged 60-70 years in good health. The chain has TRBV12-3 or TRBV12-4 and TRBJ1-2; 7 bases fit TRBD1. The CDR3 DNA reads as TGTGCCAGCAGGACGACAGGGCTAGGGTATGGCTACACCTTC. It encodes CASRTTGLGYGYTF.